This T cell receptor beta chain emerged from a study of T cell responses to AZD1222 COVID-19 vaccine. Findings and limits, study-wide: Spike-specific TCR depth and breadth grew after two AZD1222 doses. After the peak T cell response, and only then, were repertoires sampled.

This CDR3 is built from 17 residues. Clones were read by immunoSEQ multiplex PCR, and TCRdb kept only the in-frame ones, dropping some. Of roughly 150,000 clones in the sample, around nine tenths were seen once. This clone was detected once. The antigen is not known. This receptor was identified in an adult who received the AZD1222 COVID-19 vaccine. The chain couples TRBV21-1 to TRBJ1-1; the DNA was not used to check the table's D call, TRBD1. TRBV21-1 is a recognized pseudogene. The sequenced sample was peripheral blood, obtained 28 days after the second AZD1222 dose. The CDR3 loop is CASSKVKFRQVNTEAFF. The CDR3 region has the DNA TGTGCCAGCAGCAAAGTAAAGTTTCGGCAGGTAAACACTGAAGCTTTCTTT.